The 30 T cell receptor beta chains presented below share a single source sample, sequenced in a study of glioma-infiltrating T cells after dendritic cell vaccination (dated by TCRdb to the mid-2010s). Libraries were constructed by the immunoSEQ multiplex PCR assay. TCRdb limited this immuneACCESS table to in-frame rearrangements with V and J called. A share of clones is missing; checked studies link under half to unresolved V genes, and the rest is unexplained. This sample lists 71,000 or so clones; around 86% were detected once. Together, the top ten hold roughly 8.2% of the sample. The material was blood, obtained before dendritic cell vaccination. These receptors all come from a human donor with glioblastoma.

The chain is built from TRBV6-6 and TRBJ2-1, with 7 bases lining up with TRBD1. The CDR3 is 13 residues long. The germline V gene has CDR1 MNHNY and CDR2 SVGAGI (reference sequence). J gave up 6 bases and V 5 bases, and 4 bases lay outside the gene matches. The CDR3 loop reads CASSGDSINEQFF. DNA of the CDR3: TGTGCCAGCAGTGGGGACAGCATCAATGAGCAGTTCTTC.

The gene calls are TRBV19 and TRBJ2-7, with 10 nucleotides matching TRBD1. CDR1 LNHDA and CDR2 SQIVND come from the germline V gene (reference sequence). This CDR3 has 14 amino acids. Trimming at V came to 7 bases and at J to 9 bases, leaving 12 bases not matched to a gene. The CDR3 DNA is TGTGCCAGTAAGAACCGGGACAGGGGTGATTTGCAGTACTTC. Amino acid sequence: CASKNRDRGDLQYF. Together with reference TRBV19 and TRBJ2-7, the CDR3 gives the full variable domain: DGGITQSPKYLFRKEGQNVTLSCEQNLNHDAMYWYRQDPGQGLRLIYYSQIVNDFQKGDIAEGYSVSREKKESFPLTVTSAQKNPTAFYLCASKNRDRGDLQYFGPGTRLTVT.

This sequence joins TRBV7-3 and TRBJ2-3, with 13 positions matching TRBD2. Germline values: CDR1 SGHTA, CDR2 FQGTGA. The CDR3 consists of 16 residues. V shed 4 bases and J 7 bases; nucleotides not matched to a gene: 8. The CDR3 nucleotides read TGTGCCAGCAGCTACCGTGGACTAGCGGGAGACAATACGCAGTATTTT. This encodes CASSYRGLAGDNTQYF.

This clone has more than one count but fewer than ten. The chain carries TRBV5-4 and TRBJ2-1; TRBD2 is a possible D gene (6 bases). CDR3 size: 16 residues. Germline-derived CDR1 and CDR2 are SGHNT and YYREEE (reference sequence). V was pared by 4 bases and J by 4 bases, with 18 bases between. DNA for the CDR3: TGTGCCAGCAGCCACCTAATGTTGGGGGGTTACAATGAGCAGTTCTTC. Translating gives CASSHLMLGGYNEQFF. The entire variable domain, with the rest obtained from reference TRBV5-4 and TRBJ2-1, is as follows: ETGVTQSPTHLIKTRGQQVTLRCSSQSGHNTVSWYQQALGQGPQFIFQYYREEENGRGNFPPRFSGLQFPNYSSELNVNALELDDSALYLCASSHLMLGGYNEQFFGPGTRLTVL.

This chain links TRBV11-3 with TRBJ1-3; D gene unclear. This CDR3 has 12 residues. The ends were cut back, 5 bases at V and 5 bases at J, with 7 bases in the middle. Germline CDR1 reads SGHNT; CDR2 reads YENEEA. The CDR3 loop is CASSPDRNTIYF. CDR3 in DNA: TGTGCCAGCAGCCCCGACAGAAACACCATATATTTT. The whole variable domain, filled in from reference TRBV11-3 and TRBJ1-3, reads EAGVVQSPRYKIIEKKQPVAFWCNPISGHNTLYWYLQNLGQGPELLIRYENEEAVDDSQLPKDRFSAERLKGVDSTLKIQPAELGDSAVYLCASSPDRNTIYFGEGSWLTVV.

This sequence joins TRBV18 and TRBJ2-5; perhaps TRBD1 as D (6 bases). In germline, CDR1 is KGHSH, CDR2 LQKENI. This CDR3 is 14 amino acids long. With 5 bases removed from V and 7 bases from J, the gap between germline ends came to 17 bases. The CDR3 DNA follows: TGTGCCAGCTCATCGGACAGAACCCAGGGGACCCAGTACTTC. Translating gives CASSSDRTQGTQYF.

This sequence joins TRBV4-2 and TRBJ2-2, with TRBD1 identical over 10 bases. The CDR3 has 18 residues. The trim removed 4 bases at V and 4 bases at J, leaving 12 bases unmatched. Germline V gene data show CDR1 as LGHNA and CDR2 as YNFKEQ. CDR3 amino acids: CASSLLPGQGSGTGELFF. The CDR3 bases are TGTGCCAGCAGCCTCCTCCCGGGACAGGGGTCTGGCACCGGGGAGCTGTTTTTT.

This clone was recorded only once. The chain recombines TRBV11-1 with TRBJ2-3; 10 bases align to TRBD1. The V and J ends lost 1 base and 6 bases, in that order; junction bases with no gene match: 13. CDR3 size: 18 residues. The germline V gene has CDR1 SGHAT and CDR2 FQDESV (reference sequence). The CDR3: CASSLERGTGASQDTQYF. The CDR3 DNA follows: TGTGCCAGCAGCTTAGAGAGGGGGACAGGGGCGAGCCAGGATACGCAGTATTTT.

The V gene is TRBV18, the J gene TRBJ1-1, with D unclear. Germline V lookup: CDR1 KGHSH, CDR2 LQKENI. Trimming removed 3 bases from V and 4 bases from J, with 9 bases in between. The CDR3 spans 13 residues. This chain's CDR3 is CASSPALPTEAFF. The CDR3 DNA is TGTGCCAGCTCACCTGCTCTACCCACTGAAGCTTTCTTT.

The chain carries TRBV7-9 and TRBJ1-1; D might be TRBD1 (5 bases). There are 13 residues in the CDR3. Germline-derived CDR1 and CDR2 are SEHNR and FQNEAQ (reference sequence). V lost 3 bases to trimming and J lost 1 base, with 6 bases between them. As DNA, the CDR3 is TGTGCCAGCAGCTTTCAGGGGAACACTGAAGCTTTCTTT. Its translation is CASSFQGNTEAFF.

The gene calls are TRBV19 and TRBJ2-3; 10 bases match TRBD1. The CDR3 runs 15 residues. Germline CDR1 reads LNHDA; CDR2 reads SQIVND (reference sequence). V shed 6 bases and J 3 bases; nucleotides not matched to a gene: 6. The CDR3, as DNA: TGTGCCAGTAGGGCGACAGGGGGCTCAACAGATACGCAGTATTTT. Protein product: CASRATGGSTDTQYF. The whole variable domain, remainder taken from reference TRBV19 and TRBJ2-3, is DGGITQSPKYLFRKEGQNVTLSCEQNLNHDAMYWYRQDPGQGLRLIYYSQIVNDFQKGDIAEGYSVSREKKESFPLTVTSAQKNPTAFYLCASRATGGSTDTQYFGPGTRLTVL.

This chain joins TRBV11-3 and TRBJ2-1; TRBD2 aligns across 11 bases. V gave up 4 bases and J gave up 4 bases; unmatched junction bases: 6. Germline-derived CDR1 and CDR2 are SGHNT and YENEEA. CDR3 length: 16 amino acids. This CDR3 reads CASSSGLAEGYNEQFF. CDR3 bases: TGTGCCAGCAGCTCGGGACTAGCGGAGGGATACAATGAGCAGTTCTTC.

This chain links TRBV7-3 with TRBJ2-1; possibly TRBD1 for D (6 bases). CDR1 and CDR2 from the germline V gene are SGHTA and FQGTGA. This CDR3 comprises 13 residues. Deletions cut 4 bases from V and 9 bases from J, with 13 bases between. The CDR3 loop is CASSSGQYGEQFF. The CDR3, as DNA: TGTGCCAGCAGCTCCGGACAGTATGGTGAGCAGTTCTTC.

This sequence joins TRBV25-1 and TRBJ1-4; D remains ambiguous. There are 15 residues in the CDR3. Germline CDR1 reads MGHDK; CDR2 reads SYGVNS. Deletions cut 5 bases from V and 6 bases from J, with 16 bases between. CDR3 region: CASSKEGGRDEKLFF. CDR3 nucleotide sequence: TGTGCCAGCAGTAAAGAAGGAGGGAGGGATGAAAAACTGTTTTTT.

The chain links TRBV18 to TRBJ2-2; 7 bases are a match to TRBD2. After removal of 2 bases from V and 7 bases from J, the junction contained 13 bases not matched to a gene. This CDR3 spans 17 amino acids. Germline V gene sequence: CDR1 KGHSH, CDR2 LQKENI. As DNA, the CDR3 is TGTGCCAGCTCACCAGCGGAGTTGCGGGGGTTCGGCGGGGAGCTGTTTTTT. It specifies CASSPAELRGFGGELFF.

The rearrangement links TRBV4-3 to TRBJ1-2; possibly TRBD1 for D (5 bases). In germline, CDR1 is LGHNA, CDR2 YSLEER. The CDR3 loop spans 17 amino acids. Trimming removed 0 bases from V and 3 bases from J, with 17 bases in between. CDR3 amino acids: CASSQDTGLDGDYGYTF. The CDR3 coding sequence is TGCGCCAGCAGCCAAGATACAGGTTTGGATGGAGACTATGGCTACACCTTC.

V usage is TRBV9 and J usage is TRBJ2-2; D gene uncertain. V was pared by 3 bases and J by 1 base, with 10 bases between. The germline gives CDR1 SGDLS, CDR2 YYNGEE. The CDR3 length is 15 residues. CDR3 amino acids: CASSDRPGNTGELFF. The CDR3 DNA sequence: TGTGCCAGCAGCGATCGTCCAGGGAACACCGGGGAGCTGTTTTTT.

The rearrangement uses TRBV5-1 and TRBJ1-1; D unresolved. Germline V CDR1 and CDR2: SGHRS, YFSETQ. This CDR3 contains 15 residues. The ends were cut back, 0 bases at V and 6 bases at J, with 15 bases in the middle. CDR3 region: CASSLAPGGGSEAFF. As DNA, the CDR3 is TGCGCCAGCAGCTTGGCCCCGGGAGGAGGATCTGAAGCTTTCTTT.

The chain combines TRBV19 with TRBJ1-5, with D possibly TRBD1 on 6 matching bases. Trimming stripped 9 bases from V and 5 bases from J, with 11 bases between. There are 12 residues in the CDR3. Germline V gene lookup returns CDR1 LNHDA and CDR2 SQIVND (reference sequence). Here the CDR3 DNA reads TGTGCCAGCCGGGACATCCATCAGCCCCAGCATTTT. Encoded protein: CASRDIHQPQHF.

The chain combines TRBV7-9 with TRBJ2-5; TRBD1 matches 11 bases. V lost 5 bases and J lost 5; bases outside the gene matches: 10. The CDR3 totals 16 residues. Germline loops: CDR1 SEHNR, CDR2 FQNEAQ (reference sequence). The CDR3 coding sequence is TGTGCCAGCAGCCCACGGACAGGGGGCAGGTGGGAGACCCAGTACTTC. It translates to CASSPRTGGRWETQYF.

The CDR3 region has the DNA TGTGCCAGCAGACCCGGGACAGGGGAGAATGAAAAACTGTTTTTT. It encodes CASRPGTGENEKLFF. The genes are TRBV7-9 and TRBJ1-4, with 10 bases aligning to TRBD1. The J segment lost 5 bases and the V segment lost 6 bases, leaving 6 bases of the junction unmatched. Germline V CDR1 and CDR2: SEHNR, FQNEAQ (reference sequence). The CDR3 has 15 amino acids.

The V call is TRBV7-9, the J call TRBJ2-5; no firm D call. Germline V gene lookup returns CDR1 SEHNR and CDR2 FQNEAQ (reference sequence). V was shortened by 6 bases and J by 5 bases, with 10 bases between the two germline ends. This CDR3 is 12 amino acids long. The CDR3 DNA reads TGTGCCAGCAGTCCTACCTCGGAGACCCAGTACTTC. Its protein product is CASSPTSETQYF. The variable domain in full, with the rest retrieved from reference TRBV7-9 and TRBJ2-5, is DTGVSQNPRHKITKRGQNVTFRCDPISEHNRLYWYRQTLGQGPEFLTYFQNEAQLEKSRLLSDRFSAERPKGSFSTLEIQRTEQGDSAMYLCASSPTSETQYFGPGTRLLVL.

The chain carries TRBV2 and TRBJ2-7; D ambiguous. Trimming removed 0 bases at V and 7 bases at J, with 16 bases between. The CDR3 spans 15 residues. Germline-derived CDR1 and CDR2 are SNHLY and FYNNEI. The DNA of the CDR3 is TGTGCCAGCAGTGAAGCGTACTCAACTCCGGGTGAGCAGTACTTC. Its translation is CASSEAYSTPGEQYF.

The V call is TRBV6-1, the J call TRBJ2-2; 8 bases fit TRBD1. The CDR3 runs 15 residues. Trimming removed 4 bases from V and 7 bases from J; junction bases left unmatched: 8. Germline loops: CDR1 MNHNS, CDR2 SASEGT. CDR3 in amino acids: CASSVDRGGSGELFF. CDR3 sequence (DNA): TGTGCCAGCAGTGTCGACAGGGGAGGCAGCGGGGAGCTGTTTTTT.

This clone has a single count. The rearrangement joins TRBV29-1 to TRBJ1-2; D is perhaps TRBD1 (5 bases). V lost 7 bases, J lost 5 bases, and 17 bases lay in between. The CDR3 sequence is 13 residues long. CDR1 is SQVTM, CDR2 ANQGSEA, per germline. This CDR3 reads CSANLRDGYGYTF. The CDR3, as DNA: TGCAGCGCCAACCTCAGGGATGGGTATGGCTACACCTTC. The full variable domain, its missing parts supplied by reference TRBV29-1 and TRBJ1-2, is SAVISQKPSRDICQRGTSLTIQCQVDSQVTMMFWYRQQPGQSLTLIATANQGSEATYESGFVIDKFPISRPNLTFSTLTVSNMSPEDSSIYLCSANLRDGYGYTFGSGTRLTVV.

The CDR3 coding sequence is TGTGCCAGCAGTGAAGACAGCAACACCGGGGAGCTGTTTTTT. This gives the protein CASSEDSNTGELFF. The rearrangement links TRBV6-4 to TRBJ2-2; maybe TRBD1 (5 bases). Trimming took off 3 bases at V and 2 bases at J, with 7 bases between the two ends. Germline CDR1 is MRHNA and CDR2 is SNTAGT. There are 14 residues in the CDR3.

The CDR3 region has the DNA TGTGCCAGCAGACTAGCGGGGGTAGAGACCCAGTACTTC. Translating it yields CASRLAGVETQYF. V gene TRBV2 combines with J gene TRBJ2-5; 11 nucleotides line up with TRBD2. J lost 4 bases, V lost 6 bases, and 1 base had no gene match. This CDR3 is 13 amino acids long. CDR1 and CDR2 from the germline V gene are SNHLY and FYNNEI.

In this sample, this clone turned up once. The chain joins TRBV2 to TRBJ1-1; 7 bases are a match to TRBD1. Trimming took 8 bases from V and 4 from J; bases not matched to a gene: 7. The length of the CDR3 is 13 residues. CDR1 is SNHLY and CDR2 is FYNNEI in the germline V gene. The CDR3 region is CASGGQLPTEAFF. Here the CDR3 DNA reads TGTGCCAGCGGGGGACAGTTACCCACTGAAGCTTTCTTT.

V usage is TRBV5-1 and J usage is TRBJ2-2; the match to TRBD1 covers 10 bases. Germline values: CDR1 SGHRS, CDR2 YFSETQ. V was pared by 4 bases and J by 7 bases, with 7 bases of the junction left unmatched. This CDR3 has 15 amino acids. CDR3 DNA: TGCGCCAGCAGCCCGGGACAGGGGACTCGCGGGGAGCTGTTTTTT. Translated, it gives CASSPGQGTRGELFF.

The chain combines TRBV4-3 with TRBJ2-7, with 9 bases lining up with TRBD1. The CDR3 totals 14 residues. The germline V gene encodes CDR1 LGHNA and CDR2 YSLEER. J gave up 3 bases and V 3 bases, and 3 bases lay outside the gene matches. Here the CDR3 reads CASSHVGQGYEQYF. In DNA, the CDR3 is TGCGCCAGCAGCCACGTGGGACAGGGCTACGAGCAGTACTTC.